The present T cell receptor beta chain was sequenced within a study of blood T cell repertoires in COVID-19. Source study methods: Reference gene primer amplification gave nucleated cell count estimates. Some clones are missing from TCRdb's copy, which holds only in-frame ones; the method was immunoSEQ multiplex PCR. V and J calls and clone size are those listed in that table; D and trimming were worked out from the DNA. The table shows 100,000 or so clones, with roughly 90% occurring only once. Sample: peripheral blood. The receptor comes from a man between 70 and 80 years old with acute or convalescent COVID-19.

As DNA, the CDR3 is TGTGCCAGCTCGCCTAGCGTCAACACCGGGGAGCTGTTTTTT. It yields the protein CASSPSVNTGELFF. The V gene is TRBV3-1 (or the pseudogene TRBV3-2), the J gene TRBJ2-2; D might be TRBD2 (6 bases). CDR1 is LGHDT and CDR2 is YNNKEL in the germline V gene (reference sequence). The CDR3 is 14 residues long. Trimming removed 8 bases at V and 2 bases at J, with 12 bases between.